This entry concerns a single T cell receptor beta chain. Its antigen is currently unknown. The sample comes from a study of T cell responses to AZD1222 COVID-19 vaccine. Study findings and constraints: Seropositivity was recorded at baseline in only 5 or 6 AZD1222 recipients. Spike-wide vaccine-associated CD4 TCRs dominated at 160-218 and 743-854. In a largely white British group with more females than males, clonal diversity was possibly underestimated.

The method was immunoSEQ multiplex PCR; TCRdb's version includes in-frame clones alone and lacks a portion of them. The sample includes about 77,000 clones, under 95% of them seen just once. The source was peripheral blood, collected 28 days after the second AZD1222 dose. The sequence was collected from an adult who received the AZD1222 COVID-19 vaccine.

Written as DNA, the CDR3 is TGCGCCAGCAGCTGGACAGGGTCGGATACGCAGTATTTT. Protein sequence: CASSWTGSDTQYF. This sequence joins TRBV5-1 and TRBJ2-3, with 8 bases identical to TRBD1. The CDR3 loop spans 13 amino acids. V gave up 3 bases and J gave up 6 bases; unmatched junction bases: 3. The germline V gene has CDR1 SGHRS and CDR2 YFSETQ.